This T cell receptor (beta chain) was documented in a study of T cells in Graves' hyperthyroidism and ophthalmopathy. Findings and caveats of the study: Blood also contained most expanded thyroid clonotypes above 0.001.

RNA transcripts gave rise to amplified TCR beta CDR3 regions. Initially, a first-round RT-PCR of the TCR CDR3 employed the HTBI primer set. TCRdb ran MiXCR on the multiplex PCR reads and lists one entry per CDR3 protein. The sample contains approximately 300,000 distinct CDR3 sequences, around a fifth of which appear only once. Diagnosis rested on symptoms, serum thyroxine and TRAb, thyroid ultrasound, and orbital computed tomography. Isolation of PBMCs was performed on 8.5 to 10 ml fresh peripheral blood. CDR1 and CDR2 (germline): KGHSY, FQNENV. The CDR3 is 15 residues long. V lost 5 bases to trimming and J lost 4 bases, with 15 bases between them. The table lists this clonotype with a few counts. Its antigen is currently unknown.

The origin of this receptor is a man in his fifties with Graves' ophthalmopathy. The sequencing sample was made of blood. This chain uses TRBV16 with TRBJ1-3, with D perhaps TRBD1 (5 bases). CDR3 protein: CASSEGRNRGNTIYF. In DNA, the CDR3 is TGTGCCAGCAGCGAGGGGCGGAACAGGGGAAACACCATATATTTT.